This T cell receptor beta chain was recovered during a study of control samples from healthy donors and cancer patients. Clones were read by immunoSEQ multiplex PCR, and TCRdb kept only the in-frame ones, dropping some. The table lists tens of thousands of clones, 75% to 85% of them singletons. Trimming cost V 5 bases and J 6 bases, with 12 bases left between them. Germline CDR1 SGHDN, CDR2 FVKESK. The CDR3 consists of 13 residues. The genes are TRBV14 and TRBJ2-3; D possibly corresponds to TRBD2 (6 bases). Sequenced material: blood. This TCR was recovered from a man aged 65 to 79 in good health. CDR3 sequence: CASSGSGGDTQYF. For the CDR3, the DNA is TGTGCCAGCAGCGGTTCTGGAGGGGATACGCAGTATTTT.